These 30 T cell receptor beta chains originate from one sample sequenced in a study of T cell responses to AZD1222 COVID-19 vaccine (dated by TCRdb to the early 2020s). Library preparation employed the immunoSEQ multiplex PCR assay. Drawn from immuneACCESS, this table holds only the in-frame rearrangements with V and J called that TCRdb kept. Clones are partly lost; checked studies trace under half to an unresolved V gene and leave the rest unexplained. The sample table records under 150,000 clones; 93% of these occur just once. The ten most abundant clones make up 5% to 5.5% of the sample. Sample time point, as interpreted from the label and publication: baseline before first vaccination. The specimen comprised peripheral blood, sampled on day 0 of AZD1222 vaccination. The receptors stem from an adult in good health.

The chain recombines TRBV4-2 with TRBJ1-1; a possible D gene is TRBD1 (6 bases). The CDR3 extends over 17 amino acids. Trimming stripped 1 base from V and 5 bases from J, with 20 bases between. Germline assignment: CDR1 LGHNA and CDR2 YNFKEQ. Here the CDR3 DNA reads TGTGCCAGCAGCCAAGCTCTAACCGGGGGCTTGGATACTGAAGCTTTCTTT. This sequence encodes CASSQALTGGLDTEAFF.

This clone was seen only once. The chain uses TRBV7-9 and TRBJ1-4, with 8 bases matching TRBD1. The CDR3 covers 14 residues. Trimming at V came to 6 bases and at J to 8 bases, leaving 8 bases not matched to a gene. Germline V lookup: CDR1 SEHNR, CDR2 FQNEAQ (reference sequence). CDR3 loop: CASRPRQGMEKLFF. In DNA form, the CDR3 reads TGTGCCAGCAGGCCAAGACAGGGGATGGAAAAACTGTTTTTT.

This sequence joins TRBV5-1 and TRBJ1-6, with TRBD1 identical over 7 bases. Per the germline V gene, CDR1 is SGHRS and CDR2 is YFSETQ. With 2 bases clipped from V and 0 bases from J, the junction kept 14 bases outside the gene matches. There are 20 residues in the CDR3. CDR3 nucleotide sequence: TGCGCCAGCAGCTTATTTTTTCGGACAGGCTCTAGCTCCTATAATTCACCCCTCCACTTT. Translating gives CASSLFFRTGSSSYNSPLHF.

The chain carries TRBV2 and TRBJ1-1, with D perhaps matching TRBD1 (5 bases). The germline V gene has CDR1 SNHLY and CDR2 FYNNEI. Trimming stripped 6 bases from V and 1 base from J, with 9 bases between. This CDR3 comprises 13 residues. The CDR3: CASRYTGNTEAFF. CDR3 nucleotides: TGTGCCAGCAGGTACACAGGGAACACTGAAGCTTTCTTT.

The chain employs TRBV5-4 and TRBJ2-7; no definite D call. Germline-derived CDR1 and CDR2 are SGHNT and YYREEE (reference sequence). This CDR3 spans 13 amino acids. The V and J ends lost 0 bases and 0 bases respectively, with 4 bases between them. CDR3 nucleotide sequence: TGTGCCAGCAGCTTGGACACCTCCTACGAGCAGTACTTC. It codes for CASSLDTSYEQYF.

This rearrangement joins TRBV4-1 to TRBJ2-1, with D perhaps given as TRBD1 or TRBD2 (6 bases each). The germline gives CDR1 MGHRA, CDR2 YSYEKL. CDR3 length: 18 residues. Trimming pared 1 base from V and 3 bases from J, leaving 19 bases between. The CDR3 here is CASSQAPDGGGYYNEQFF. The CDR3 nucleotides are TGCGCCAGCAGCCAAGCTCCAGATGGAGGGGGATACTACAATGAGCAGTTCTTC.

The CDR3 DNA follows: TGTGCCAGCAGCTTAGGAGGGGGCGGTATGAATGAGCAGTTCTTC. Translation gives CASSLGGGGMNEQFF. The V gene is TRBV7-6, the J gene TRBJ2-1; 7 nucleotides line up with TRBD1. Trimming took 1 base from V and 7 from J; bases not matched to a gene: 7. Germline V gives CDR1 SGHVS, CDR2 FNYEAQ. The CDR3 spans 15 residues. The full variable domain, completed using reference TRBV7-6 and TRBJ2-1, is GAGVSQSPRYKVTKRGQDVALRCDPISGHVSLYWYRQALGQGPEFLTYFNYEAQQDKSGLPNDRFSAERPEGSISTLTIQRTEQRDSAMYRCASSLGGGGMNEQFFGPGTRLTVL.

The gene calls are TRBV7-3 and TRBJ1-1; D not resolved. Trimming stripped 4 bases from V and 9 bases from J, with 15 bases between. Germline V lookup: CDR1 SGHTA, CDR2 FQGTGA. This CDR3 has 13 amino acids. In DNA form, the CDR3 reads TGTGCCAGCAGCTCCACGCCCGGGGTTAAAGCTTTCTTT. Translated, it gives CASSSTPGVKAFF.

The CDR3 protein is CASSLGRLAGAAWDTGELFF. CDR3 bases: TGCGCCAGCAGCTTGGGGAGGCTAGCGGGAGCGGCGTGGGACACCGGGGAGCTGTTTTTT. The chain joins TRBV5-1 to TRBJ2-2; TRBD2 matches at 10 bases. This CDR3 spans 20 amino acids. J lost 3 bases, V lost 0 bases, and 14 bases had no gene match. Germline V gene data show CDR1 as SGHRS and CDR2 as YFSETQ.

The gene calls are TRBV12-5 and TRBJ1-4; 7 bases agree with TRBD1. The germline V gene has CDR1 LGHNT and CDR2 FRNRAP. Germline trimming cut 7 bases from V and 3 bases from J; bases unmatched to any gene: 8. The CDR3 extends over 15 amino acids. CDR3 DNA: TGTGCTAGTGCCCTACAGGGGTCAGCTAATGAAAAACTGTTTTTT. Translation gives CASALQGSANEKLFF. Based on the CDR3 plus reference TRBV12-5 and TRBJ1-4, the full variable domain is DARVTQTPRHKVTEMGQEVTMRCQPILGHNTVFWYRQTMMQGLELLAYFRNRAPLDDSGMPKDRFSAEMPDATLATLKIQPSEPRDSAVYFCASALQGSANEKLFFGSGTQLSVL.

This sequence joins TRBV7-9 and TRBJ2-1, with 16 bases aligning to TRBD2. This CDR3 region has 17 residues. Germline V gene sequence: CDR1 SEHNR, CDR2 FQNEAQ (reference sequence). The V and J ends lost 4 bases and 6 bases, in that order; junction bases with no gene match: 6. This CDR3 reads CASSSGTSGGVFNEQFF. DNA for the CDR3: TGTGCCAGCAGCTCCGGGACTAGCGGGGGGGTTTTCAATGAGCAGTTCTTC.

The chain employs TRBV12-3 or TRBV12-4 and TRBJ2-3, with no clear D. There are 13 residues in the CDR3. The V end was cut by 7 bases, the J end by 3 bases, with 11 bases between. The CDR3 reads CASTLFTTDTQYF. As DNA, the CDR3 is TGTGCCAGCACCCTATTTACTACAGATACGCAGTATTTT.

This rearrangement joins TRBV19 to TRBJ2-1, with D unclear. Trimming cost V 3 bases and J 8 bases, with 20 bases left between them. Germline CDR1 is LNHDA and CDR2 is SQIVND (reference sequence). The length of the CDR3 is 16 residues. CDR3 nucleotide sequence: TGTGCCAGTAGTATCGTTGGAACCCCCATTTTCGATGAGCAGTTCTTC. It codes for CASSIVGTPIFDEQFF.

The chain combines TRBV2 with TRBJ1-1, with 8 bases identical to TRBD1. CDR3 size: 14 residues. CDR1 and CDR2 from the germline V gene are SNHLY and FYNNEI. V trimming: 3 bases; J trimming: 6 bases; junction bases outside the gene matches: 6. This chain's CDR3 is CASSDHRGSSEAFF. As DNA, the CDR3 is TGTGCCAGCAGTGATCACAGGGGGAGTTCTGAAGCTTTCTTT.

The chain uses TRBV20-1 and TRBJ2-1; no clear D gene. V was shortened by 3 bases and J by 3 bases, with 0 bases between the two germline ends. CDR1 is DFQATT, CDR2 SNEGSKA, per germline (reference sequence). The CDR3 runs to 10 residues. CDR3: CSASYNEQFF. In nucleotides, the CDR3 is TGCAGTGCTAGCTACAATGAGCAGTTCTTC.

The J gene is TRBJ2-7, the V gene TRBV10-3, with unresolved D. The V and J ends lost 4 bases and 0 bases respectively, with 10 bases between them. The CDR3 has 14 residues. The germline gives CDR1 ENHRY, CDR2 SYGVKD. DNA of the CDR3: TGTGCCATCAGTGCCACAGAGAGCTCCTACGAGCAGTACTTC. As protein: CAISATESSYEQYF.

This sequence joins TRBV10-3 and TRBJ1-1; D call uncertain. The ends were cut back, 0 bases at V and 11 bases at J, with 13 bases in the middle. Germline assignment: CDR1 ENHRY and CDR2 SYGVKD. The length of the CDR3 is 13 residues. The DNA for the CDR3 is TGTGCCATCAGTGAGTCGATGGGCAGGAATGCTTTCTTT. This gives the protein CAISESMGRNAFF.

This chain connects TRBV27 to TRBJ2-7, with D possibly called TRBD1 or TRBD2 (5 bases each). CDR1 is MNHEY, CDR2 SMNVEV, per germline (reference sequence). The CDR3 has 15 residues. The V end lost 8 bases, the J end lost 1 base, and 18 bases lay between the germline ends. DNA for the CDR3: TGTGCCAGCTCGAAGAGGGGCGAGCTGTCCTACGAGCAGTACTTC. Encoded protein: CASSKRGELSYEQYF.

With respect to this clone: The sample holds other DNA sequences that translate to the same CDR3. This chain links TRBV2 with TRBJ1-1; no definite D call. This CDR3 is built from 14 residues. V lost 1 base and J 1 base, leaving 7 bases between the germline ends. Germline V gives CDR1 SNHLY, CDR2 FYNNEI. The CDR3 spells CASSEVRGNTEAFF. The CDR3 bases are TGTGCCAGCAGTGAAGTCCGGGGGAACACTGAAGCTTTCTTT.

V is TRBV9 and J is TRBJ2-1, with unresolved D. Germline V gene data show CDR1 as SGDLS and CDR2 as YYNGEE. With 4 bases removed from V and 6 bases from J, the gap between germline ends came to 14 bases. This CDR3 region has 14 residues. The CDR3 sequence: CASSPLRVSNEQFF. The CDR3 DNA follows: TGTGCCAGCAGCCCCCTCCGGGTCTCCAATGAGCAGTTCTTC.

J is TRBJ2-2 and V is TRBV5-1; TRBD1 matches 8 bases. CDR1 is SGHRS, CDR2 YFSETQ, per germline. This CDR3 has 16 residues. V lost 0 bases to trimming and J lost 7 bases; unmatched junction nucleotides: 8. This CDR3 is CASSLALQGENGELFF. CDR3 sequence (DNA): TGCGCCAGCAGCTTGGCCCTACAGGGGGAGAACGGGGAGCTGTTTTTT.

The rearrangement uses TRBV6-5 and TRBJ1-2; D not resolved. V gave up 6 bases and J gave up 2 bases, with 13 bases separating them. The CDR3 has 14 residues. The germline gives CDR1 MNHEY, CDR2 SVGAGI. The chain's CDR3 is CASSPSGENYGYTF. DNA of the CDR3: TGTGCCAGCAGCCCCTCCGGTGAAAACTATGGCTACACCTTC.

V usage is TRBV2 and J usage is TRBJ1-1, with a possible D match to TRBD1 (5 bases). The ends were cut back, 7 bases at V and 2 bases at J, with 17 bases in the middle. This CDR3 spans 15 amino acids. The germline gives CDR1 SNHLY, CDR2 FYNNEI. Here the CDR3 reads CASTRETTDNTEAFF. The CDR3 bases are TGTGCCAGCACCCGAGAAACGACAGACAACACTGAAGCTTTCTTT.

The rearrangement uses TRBV28 and TRBJ1-1; 8 bases map to TRBD1. The CDR3 has 14 residues. The V and J ends lost 6 bases and 4 bases, in that order; junction bases with no gene match: 7. Per the germline V gene, CDR1 is MDHEN and CDR2 is SYDVKM. CDR3 DNA: TGTGCCAGCAGGCTGACAGGGGTTATCACTGAAGCTTTCTTT. Protein: CASRLTGVITEAFF.

The CDR3 bases are TGTGCCAGCAGTTACCGCCCCCCGACAGGGTCTGAAGCTTTCTTT. Protein sequence: CASSYRPPTGSEAFF. The chain employs TRBV6-5 and TRBJ1-1, with 7 bases fitting TRBD1. The CDR3 length is 15 residues. J gave up 6 bases and V 2 bases, and 9 bases lay outside the gene matches. Germline CDR1 and CDR2: MNHEY and SVGAGI.

V and J are TRBV3-1 (or the pseudogene TRBV3-2) and TRBJ1-6, with D unresolved. The germline CDR1 and CDR2 sequences are LGHDT and YNNKEL (reference sequence). V lost 2 bases, J lost 7 bases, and 9 bases lay in between. The CDR3 length is 14 residues. The CDR3 here is CASSQRTANSPLHF. The CDR3 DNA follows: TGTGCCAGCAGCCAAAGGACCGCAAATTCACCCCTCCACTTT.

This clone occurred once. This sequence joins TRBV9 and TRBJ1-5, with 7 bases lining up with TRBD1. The germline gives CDR1 SGDLS, CDR2 YYNGEE. This CDR3 contains 14 residues. V gave up 3 bases and J gave up 7 bases; unmatched junction bases: 7. CDR3 nucleotides: TGTGCCAGCAGCGCAGGGGGTTTATTGCAGCCCCAGCATTTT. Residues: CASSAGGLLQPQHF.

V and J are TRBV7-3 and TRBJ1-1; possible D gene TRBD1, 6 bases. Germline V gives CDR1 SGHTA, CDR2 FQGTGA. V shed 2 bases and J shed 2 bases, with 9 bases lying between them. The CDR3 covers 14 residues. CDR3 amino acids: CASSLGGGNTEAFF. The CDR3 DNA is TGTGCCAGCAGCTTAGGAGGGGGAAACACTGAAGCTTTCTTT. Together with reference TRBV7-3 and TRBJ1-1, the CDR3 gives the full variable domain: GAGVSQTPSNKVTEKGKYVELRCDPISGHTALYWYRQSLGQGPEFLIYFQGTGAADDSGLPNDRFFAVRPEGSVSTLKIQRTERGDSAVYLCASSLGGGNTEAFFGQGTRLTVV.

This chain uses TRBV7-2 with TRBJ1-2; no clear D gene. The CDR3 is made up of 15 amino acids. V shed 5 bases and J shed 0 bases, with 13 bases lying between them. Germline loops: CDR1 SGHTA, CDR2 FQGNSA. The CDR3 region is CASSPTMTANYGYTF. In DNA form, the CDR3 reads TGTGCCAGCAGCCCTACAATGACTGCTAACTATGGCTACACCTTC.

The chain recombines TRBV9 with TRBJ2-5; a weak D match, TRBD1 (6 bases). Trimming removed 0 bases from V and 5 bases from J, with 17 bases in between. CDR1 and CDR2 from the germline V gene are SGDLS and YYNGEE. The CDR3 runs 16 residues. CDR3 sequence (DNA): TGTGCCAGCAGCGTAGCGGGGAACAGGGTCTGGGAGACCCAGTACTTC. Residues: CASSVAGNRVWETQYF.